These 11 T cell receptor beta chains came from one sample sequenced in a study of T cell clonality in common variable immunodeficiency. Method: immunoSEQ multiplex PCR; TCRdb's copy keeps in-frame clones and lacks some. The sample gives 45,000 to 55,000 clones, none seen only once, and the top ten clones hold 4.5% to 5.5%. The sequenced sample was peripheral blood mononuclear cells. The receptors here all came from a person aged 18-70 years in good health.

This clone was observed at least ten times. The read falls 3 residues short of the CDR3 end, and the missing part is taken from the germline J gene. This sequence joins TRBV28 and TRBJ2-5; 8 bases fit TRBD1. Germline CDR1 is MDHEN and CDR2 is SYDVKM. The CDR3 spans 14 residues. V gave up 8 bases and J gave up 7 bases; unmatched junction bases: 12. The part of the CDR3 DNA that was read is TGTGCCAGCGTCAATTTGGCCAGGGGGCGGACC. Protein: CASVNLARGRT. The whole CDR3 region reads CASVNLARGRTQYF.

This clone was detected many times. The observed sequence ends 3 residues before the CDR3 terminus, with the missing tail filled in from the germline J gene. The gene calls are TRBV4-1 and TRBJ2-5; D is possibly TRBD2 (5 bases). The CDR3 spans 14 residues. V shed 6 bases and J shed 2 bases, with 13 bases lying between them. Germline V gene lookup returns CDR1 MGHRA and CDR2 YSYEKL. Here the CDR3 reads CASRREAAQETQYF. The CDR3 DNA, read in part, is TGCGCCAGCAGGCGCGAAGCGGCTCAAGAGACC.

This clone has at least ten counts. The read finishes 3 residues shy of the CDR3 end, and the germline J gene is used to complete it. The V call is TRBV19, the J call TRBJ2-1; 11 nucleotides agree with TRBD2. This CDR3 spans 18 amino acids. Germline V gene data show CDR1 as LNHDA and CDR2 as SQIVND (reference sequence). With V trimmed by 6 bases and J by 5 bases, 15 bases remained unmatched. The CDR3 spells CASRLAGGASFSHNEQFF. CDR3 bases read: TGTGCCAGTAGGCTAGCGGGAGGAGCATCATTCTCGCACAATGAG. The full variable domain, rest sourced from reference TRBV19 and TRBJ2-1, is DGGITQSPKYLFRKEGQNVTLSCEQNLNHDAMYWYRQDPGQGLRLIYYSQIVNDFQKGDIAEGYSVSREKKESFPLTVTSAQKNPTAFYLCASRLAGGASFSHNEQFFGPGTRLTVL.

This clone was observed at least ten times. Other DNA sequences in the same sample also yield this CDR3. CDR3 DNA, as far as it was read: TGTGCCAGCTCACCACAGGACCAAGAGACC. This codes for CASSPQDQET. In full, the CDR3 reads CASSPQDQETQYF. The V call is TRBV18, the J call TRBJ2-5, with D uncertain. The read terminates 3 residues ahead of where the CDR3 ends, so the germline J gene completes it. CDR1 is KGHSH, CDR2 LQKENI, per germline. This CDR3 comprises 13 residues. V lost 1 base, J lost 0 bases, and 3 bases lay in between. The whole variable domain, filled in from reference TRBV18 and TRBJ2-5, reads NAGVMQNPRHLVRRRGQEARLRCSPMKGHSHVYWYRQLPEEGLKFMVYLQKENIIDESGMPKERFSAEFPKEGPSILRIQQVVRGDSAAYFCASSPQDQETQYFGPGTRLLVL.

This clone showed up many times. The read terminates 3 residues before the CDR3 end, so the remaining end is supplied by the germline J gene. V and J are TRBV12-5 and TRBJ2-7; D may be TRBD1 (5 bases). The CDR3 sequence is 14 residues long. Trimming pared 1 base from V and 5 bases from J, leaving 12 bases between. Per the germline V gene, CDR1 is LGHNT and CDR2 is FRNRAP. The CDR3 sequence is CASGLGGAPNEQYF. The covered CDR3 bases are TGTGCTAGTGGTTTGGGGGGCGCTCCGAACGAG.

In its sample, this clone was seen many times. The CDR3 loop reads CATYGQASSYEQYF. The CDR3 DNA, read in part, is TGTGCCACCTATGGACAGGCGAGCTCCTACGAG. The V call is TRBV10-3, the J call TRBJ2-7; 7 bases line up with TRBD1. The DNA ends 3 residues before the CDR3 does, and the rest of the CDR3 is filled in from the germline J gene. The CDR3 length is 14 residues. V lost 10 bases and J lost 0; bases outside the gene matches: 9. Germline CDR1 ENHRY, CDR2 SYGVKD.

This clone has a count of ten or more. The read terminates 3 residues before the CDR3 end, so the remaining end is supplied by the germline J gene. V gene TRBV20-1 combines with J gene TRBJ2-7; D is unclear. This CDR3 region has 14 residues. V shed 6 bases and J shed 0 bases, with 15 bases lying between them. Germline CDR1 and CDR2: DFQATT and SNEGSKA (reference sequence). The CDR3 bases that were read are TGCAGTGCCACAGCCCCAACCCTCTCCTACGAG. Residues: CSATAPTLSYE. The full CDR3 sequence reads CSATAPTLSYEQYF.

This clone was recorded at least ten times. The read finishes 3 residues shy of the CDR3 end, and the germline J gene is used to complete it. This rearrangement joins TRBV29-1 to TRBJ2-7; 7 nucleotides agree with TRBD1. This CDR3 is built from 13 residues. In germline, CDR1 is SQVTM, CDR2 ANQGSEA. V shed 5 bases, J shed 5 bases, and the junction held 9 bases outside the gene matches. The CDR3 bases that were read are TGCAGCGTTTGGGCAGGGGGATATAACGAG. Amino acids: CSVWAGGYNE. In full, the CDR3 is CSVWAGGYNEQYF.

This clone was detected many times. The observed sequence ends 3 residues before the CDR3 terminus, with the missing tail filled in from the germline J gene. V and J are TRBV29-1 and TRBJ1-1; D is unresolved. V gave up 4 bases and J gave up 3 bases, with 12 bases separating them. This CDR3 is built from 13 residues. The germline gives CDR1 SQVTM, CDR2 ANQGSEA. The CDR3 DNA, read in part, is TGCAGCGTTGGTCGGGGTCGGGACACTGAA. It codes for CSVGRGRDTE. The full CDR3 protein is CSVGRGRDTEAFF.

Only a few counts were recorded for this clone. The CDR3 end falls 3 residues outside the read, so it is completed with the germline J gene. The rearrangement links TRBV2 to TRBJ2-7, with 9 bases aligning to TRBD2. With 5 bases clipped from V and 3 bases from J, the junction kept 8 bases outside the gene matches. Per germline, CDR1 SNHLY and CDR2 FYNNEI. This CDR3 spans 15 amino acids. The part of the CDR3 DNA that was read is TGTGCCAGCAGTTTAGAGCGGGGGGCCTTCTACGAG. Translated, it gives CASSLERGAFYE. The entire CDR3 is CASSLERGAFYEQYF.

This clone was found many times. CDR3 DNA, as far as it was read: TGCAGTGCTAGAGCCGGAGGACATAGCTCCTACGAG. Residues: CSARAGGHSSYE. The entire CDR3 sequence reads CSARAGGHSSYEQYF. The chain uses TRBV20-1 and TRBJ2-7, with D possibly being TRBD1 or TRBD2 (5 bases each). The CDR3 goes on 3 residues after the read ends, and that part is filled in from the germline J gene. Trimming pared 1 base from V and 0 bases from J, leaving 13 bases between. This CDR3 is built from 15 residues. In germline, CDR1 is DFQATT, CDR2 SNEGSKA (reference sequence).